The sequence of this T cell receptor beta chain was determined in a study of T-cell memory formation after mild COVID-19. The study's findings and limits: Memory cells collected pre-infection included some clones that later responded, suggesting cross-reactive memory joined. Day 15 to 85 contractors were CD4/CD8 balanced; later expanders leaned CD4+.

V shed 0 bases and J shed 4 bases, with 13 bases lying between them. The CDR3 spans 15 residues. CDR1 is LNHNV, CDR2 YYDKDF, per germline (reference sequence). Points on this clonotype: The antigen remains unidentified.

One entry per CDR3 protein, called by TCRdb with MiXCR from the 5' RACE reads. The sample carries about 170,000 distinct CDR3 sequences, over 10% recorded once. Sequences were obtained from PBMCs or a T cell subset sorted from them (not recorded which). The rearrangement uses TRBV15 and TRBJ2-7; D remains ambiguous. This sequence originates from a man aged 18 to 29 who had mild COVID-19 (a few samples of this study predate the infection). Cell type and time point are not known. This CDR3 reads CATSRDFGQGYEQYF. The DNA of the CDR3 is TGTGCCACCAGCAGAGATTTCGGGCAAGGGTACGAGCAGTACTTC.